These T cell receptor beta chains were read from a single sample in a study of T cells in pancreatic ductal adenocarcinoma. Method: immunoSEQ multiplex PCR; TCRdb's copy keeps in-frame clones and lacks some. There are over 100,000 clones in the sample; 90% to 95% occur only once, and about 3.4% lies in the top ten. The sample comprised PBMCs. The receptors were gathered from a human donor with pancreatic ductal adenocarcinoma. The CDR3 runs from the conserved cysteine through the conserved F or W. D genes are given only for firm matches. Size is omitted from some rows. Given values are once, few, many or a class for expanded clones.

v_call: TRBV6-7
cdr3_length: 16
j_call: TRBJ1-2
clone_size: .
d_call: .
cdr3_aa: CASSRPYKQENYGYTF
cdr3_nt: TGTGCCAGCAGTCGACCTTATAAACAGGAGAACTATGGCTACACCTTC

v_call: TRBV5-1
cdr3_length: 16
j_call: TRBJ2-2
clone_size: .
d_call: .
cdr3_aa: CASSLAWGGATGELFF
cdr3_nt: TGCGCCAGCAGCTTGGCCTGGGGAGGAGCCACCGGGGAGCTGTTTTTT

v_call: TRBV5-1
cdr3_length: 15
j_call: TRBJ2-1
clone_size: .
d_call: .
cdr3_aa: CASSSTGNPYNEQFF
cdr3_nt: TGCGCCAGCAGCTCCACAGGGAATCCCTACAATGAGCAGTTCTTC

v_call: TRBV28
cdr3_length: 17
j_call: TRBJ2-5
clone_size: .
d_call: TRBD2
cdr3_aa: CASIPRGGHQRLETQYF
cdr3_nt: TGTGCCAGCATCCCCCGGGGGGGACACCAGCGGTTGGAGACCCAGTACTTC

v_call: TRBV9
cdr3_length: 13
j_call: TRBJ2-2
clone_size: .
d_call: .
cdr3_aa: CASSVGGTGELFF
cdr3_nt: TGTGCCAGCAGCGTAGGAGGGACCGGGGAGCTGTTTTTT

v_call: TRBV19
cdr3_length: 15
j_call: TRBJ2-7
clone_size: .
d_call: TRBD1
cdr3_aa: CASKPGQGSSYEQYF
cdr3_nt: TGTGCCAGTAAGCCGGGACAGGGAAGCTCCTACGAGCAGTACTTC

v_call: TRBV7-8
cdr3_length: 16
j_call: TRBJ2-3
clone_size: .
d_call: TRBD2
cdr3_aa: CASSWEGSGTTDTQYF
cdr3_nt: TGTGCCAGCAGCTGGGAGGGTAGCGGGACCACAGATACGCAGTATTTT

v_call: TRBV21-1
cdr3_length: 14
j_call: TRBJ2-7
clone_size: .
d_call: .
cdr3_aa: CASMTSGITYEQYF
cdr3_nt: TGTGCCAGTATGACTAGCGGGATCACCTACGAGCAGTACTTC

v_call: TRBV7-2
cdr3_length: 14
j_call: TRBJ2-3
clone_size: .
d_call: .
cdr3_aa: CASSPDWGTDTQYF
cdr3_nt: TGTGCCAGCAGCCCCGACTGGGGCACAGATACGCAGTATTTT

v_call: TRBV7-8
cdr3_length: 15
j_call: TRBJ1-5
clone_size: .
d_call: .
cdr3_aa: CASSLAPRDGQPQHF
cdr3_nt: TGTGCCAGCAGCTTAGCCCCCAGGGATGGGCAGCCCCAGCATTTT

v_call: TRBV27
cdr3_length: 14
j_call: TRBJ2-7
clone_size: .
d_call: .
cdr3_aa: CASRQRAWEYEQYF
cdr3_nt: TGTGCCAGCAGGCAGCGGGCGTGGGAATACGAGCAGTACTTC

v_call: TRBV11-2
cdr3_length: 18
j_call: TRBJ1-2
clone_size: once
d_call: .
cdr3_aa: CASSLDEGRTLINYGYTF
cdr3_nt: TGTGCCAGCAGCTTAGATGAAGGGAGGACCCTTATAAACTATGGCTACACCTTC

v_call: TRBV7-9
cdr3_length: 13
j_call: TRBJ2-7
clone_size: .
d_call: .
cdr3_aa: CASSSKSSYEQYF
cdr3_nt: TGTGCCAGCAGCTCCAAGAGCTCCTACGAGCAGTACTTC

v_call: TRBV7-3
cdr3_length: 13
j_call: TRBJ2-1
clone_size: .
d_call: TRBD1
cdr3_aa: CASSFDRDNEQFF
cdr3_nt: TGTGCCAGCAGCTTCGACAGGGACAATGAGCAGTTCTTC

v_call: TRBV6-1
cdr3_length: 14
j_call: TRBJ2-2
clone_size: .
d_call: .
cdr3_aa: CASREKGSAGELFF
cdr3_nt: TGTGCCAGCAGGGAAAAAGGGAGCGCCGGGGAGCTGTTTTTT

v_call: TRBV5-4
cdr3_length: 13
j_call: TRBJ2-7
clone_size: few
d_call: TRBD1
cdr3_aa: CASGQGLDYEQYF
cdr3_nt: TGTGCCAGCGGACAGGGGTTGGACTACGAGCAGTACTTC

v_call: TRBV15
cdr3_length: 12
j_call: TRBJ2-7
clone_size: .
d_call: .
cdr3_aa: CATSTDNYEQYF
cdr3_nt: TGTGCCACCAGCACAGACAACTACGAGCAGTACTTC

v_call: TRBV7-2
cdr3_length: 15
j_call: TRBJ2-7
clone_size: .
d_call: TRBD1
cdr3_aa: CASSLRDRASYEQYF
cdr3_nt: TGTGCCAGCAGCTTACGGGACAGGGCCTCCTACGAGCAGTACTTC

v_call: TRBV6-1
cdr3_length: 14
j_call: TRBJ2-7
clone_size: .
d_call: TRBD1
cdr3_aa: CASSSTGGGYEQYF
cdr3_nt: TGTGCCAGCAGCTCAACAGGGGGCGGCTACGAGCAGTACTTC

v_call: TRBV5-1
cdr3_length: 13
j_call: TRBJ1-4
clone_size: .
d_call: TRBD1
cdr3_aa: CASKGTANEKLFF
cdr3_nt: TGCGCCAGCAAAGGGACAGCAAATGAAAAACTGTTTTTT

v_call: TRBV2
cdr3_length: 18
j_call: TRBJ2-6
clone_size: .
d_call: .
cdr3_aa: CASSVQGFQNSGANVLTF
cdr3_nt: TGTGCCAGCAGTGTTCAGGGGTTCCAGAACTCTGGGGCCAACGTCCTGACTTTC

v_call: TRBV30
cdr3_length: 14
j_call: TRBJ2-3
clone_size: few
d_call: TRBD1
cdr3_aa: CAWSATGGIDTQYF
cdr3_nt: TGTGCCTGGAGTGCGACAGGGGGTATAGATACGCAGTATTTT

v_call: TRBV11-2
cdr3_length: 18
j_call: TRBJ2-3
clone_size: .
d_call: .
cdr3_aa: CASSLEDEGHIGTDTQYF
cdr3_nt: TGTGCCAGCAGCTTAGAGGATGAGGGCCATATCGGCACAGATACGCAGTATTTT

v_call: TRBV5-1
cdr3_length: 18
j_call: TRBJ2-2
clone_size: .
d_call: .
cdr3_aa: CASSLDGSGGRNTGELFF
cdr3_nt: TGCGCCAGCAGCTTGGATGGTAGCGGAGGGCGGAACACCGGGGAGCTGTTTTTT

v_call: TRBV18
cdr3_length: 15
j_call: TRBJ2-5
clone_size: .
d_call: .
cdr3_aa: CASSPPGLVQETQYF
cdr3_nt: TGTGCCAGCTCACCGCCGGGACTCGTCCAAGAGACCCAGTACTTC

v_call: TRBV5-4
cdr3_length: 16
j_call: TRBJ2-3
clone_size: .
d_call: TRBD2
cdr3_aa: CASSRLSGSGADTQYF
cdr3_nt: TGTGCCAGCAGCCGTCTTAGCGGGAGTGGTGCAGATACGCAGTATTTT

v_call: TRBV2
cdr3_length: 12
j_call: TRBJ2-7
clone_size: .
d_call: .
cdr3_aa: CASKQGSNEQYF
cdr3_nt: TGTGCCAGCAAGCAGGGGAGCAACGAGCAGTACTTC

v_call: TRBV9
cdr3_length: 14
j_call: TRBJ2-2
clone_size: .
d_call: .
cdr3_aa: CASSPYGDTGELFF
cdr3_nt: TGTGCCAGCAGCCCCTATGGAGACACCGGGGAGCTGTTTTTT

v_call: TRBV5-1
cdr3_length: 18
j_call: TRBJ2-1
clone_size: .
d_call: TRBD2
cdr3_aa: CASSIGRRSGREDNEQFF
cdr3_nt: TGCGCCAGCAGCATTGGCCGTAGATCCGGGAGGGAGGACAATGAGCAGTTCTTC

v_call: TRBV25-1
cdr3_length: 15
j_call: TRBJ1-6
clone_size: .
d_call: TRBD1
cdr3_aa: CASSESRTGRSPLHF
cdr3_nt: TGTGCCAGCAGTGAATCCAGGACAGGGAGGTCACCCCTCCACTTT

v_call: TRBV21-1
cdr3_length: 15
j_call: TRBJ2-1
clone_size: .
d_call: .
cdr3_aa: CASSNGETDYNEQFF
cdr3_nt: TGTGCCAGCAGCAATGGTGAGACAGACTACAATGAGCAGTTCTTC

v_call: TRBV27
cdr3_length: 14
j_call: TRBJ2-1
clone_size: few
d_call: .
cdr3_aa: CASYKLASYNEQFF
cdr3_nt: TGTGCCAGCTATAAATTAGCCTCCTACAATGAGCAGTTCTTC

v_call: TRBV28
cdr3_length: 12
j_call: TRBJ2-7
clone_size: .
d_call: TRBD1
cdr3_aa: CASSSTGDEQYF
cdr3_nt: TGTGCCAGCAGTTCGACAGGGGACGAGCAGTACTTC

v_call: TRBV10-3
cdr3_length: 11
j_call: TRBJ2-7
clone_size: .
d_call: .
cdr3_aa: CAISGRDEQYF
cdr3_nt: TGTGCCATCAGTGGTCGGGACGAGCAGTACTTC

v_call: TRBV10-3
cdr3_length: 14
j_call: TRBJ2-1
clone_size: .
d_call: TRBD1
cdr3_aa: CAIRGQGAYNEQFF
cdr3_nt: TGTGCCATCAGAGGACAGGGAGCTTACAATGAGCAGTTCTTC

v_call: TRBV30
cdr3_length: 11
j_call: TRBJ2-2
clone_size: .
d_call: .
cdr3_aa: CAWAGPGELFF
cdr3_nt: TGTGCCTGGGCGGGCCCCGGGGAGCTGTTTTTT

v_call: TRBV10-3
cdr3_length: 13
j_call: TRBJ1-2
clone_size: .
d_call: .
cdr3_aa: CAISQGQNYGYTF
cdr3_nt: TGTGCCATCAGCCAGGGCCAAAACTATGGCTACACCTTC

v_call: TRBV27
cdr3_length: 13
j_call: TRBJ1-1
clone_size: .
d_call: .
cdr3_aa: CASSLRRNTEAFF
cdr3_nt: TGTGCCAGCAGTCTAAGGAGGAACACTGAAGCTTTCTTT

v_call: TRBV28
cdr3_length: 16
j_call: TRBJ2-2
clone_size: .
d_call: TRBD1
cdr3_aa: CASSPLGQGATGELFF
cdr3_nt: TGTGCCAGCAGTCCCCTGGGACAGGGGGCGACCGGGGAGCTGTTTTTT

v_call: TRBV29-1
cdr3_length: 14
j_call: TRBJ2-6
clone_size: once
d_call: .
cdr3_aa: CSGITGSGANVLTF
cdr3_nt: TGCAGCGGCATCACAGGGTCTGGGGCCAACGTCCTGACTTTC

v_call: TRBV30
cdr3_length: 13
j_call: TRBJ1-2
clone_size: .
d_call: .
cdr3_aa: CASRGTSWDGYTF
cdr3_nt: TGTGCCTCACGGGGGACCTCTTGGGATGGCTACACCTTC

v_call: TRBV19
cdr3_length: 18
j_call: TRBJ2-6
clone_size: .
d_call: TRBD1
cdr3_aa: CASSITGTGGSGANVLTF
cdr3_nt: TGTGCCAGTAGTATAACCGGGACAGGGGGATCTGGGGCCAACGTCCTGACTTTC

v_call: TRBV11-2
cdr3_length: 17
j_call: TRBJ2-3
clone_size: once
d_call: TRBD1
cdr3_aa: CASSSTKAGGFADTQYF
cdr3_nt: TGTGCCAGCAGCTCGACCAAAGCAGGGGGCTTCGCAGATACGCAGTATTTT

v_call: TRBV27
cdr3_length: 12
j_call: TRBJ2-3
clone_size: .
d_call: TRBD2
cdr3_aa: CATLTWGGTQYF
cdr3_nt: TGTGCCACCCTGACATGGGGGGGTACGCAGTATTTT

v_call: TRBV7-2
cdr3_length: 11
j_call: TRBJ2-3
clone_size: .
d_call: .
cdr3_aa: CASSRAYTQYF
cdr3_nt: TGTGCCAGCAGCCGAGCCTATACGCAGTATTTT

v_call: TRBV19
cdr3_length: 13
j_call: TRBJ2-1
clone_size: .
d_call: .
cdr3_aa: CASTVSSGNEQFF
cdr3_nt: TGTGCCAGTACTGTAAGCTCGGGGAATGAGCAGTTCTTC

v_call: TRBV29-1
cdr3_length: 13
j_call: TRBJ2-3
clone_size: .
d_call: .
cdr3_aa: CSVEDGGSDTQYF
cdr3_nt: TGCAGCGTTGAAGATGGGGGGTCAGATACGCAGTATTTT

v_call: TRBV7-8
cdr3_length: 13
j_call: TRBJ2-7
clone_size: .
d_call: .
cdr3_aa: CASSPRADYEQYF
cdr3_nt: TGTGCCAGCAGCCCGCGGGCAGACTACGAGCAGTACTTC

v_call: TRBV7-2
cdr3_length: 16
j_call: TRBJ2-7
clone_size: .
d_call: TRBD1
cdr3_aa: CASSLRDRAARYEQYF
cdr3_nt: TGTGCCAGCAGCTTAAGGGACAGGGCTGCCCGCTACGAGCAGTACTTC

v_call: TRBV7-6
cdr3_length: 14
j_call: TRBJ1-5
clone_size: .
d_call: TRBD1
cdr3_aa: CASSSTGGGQPQHF
cdr3_nt: TGTGCCAGCAGCTCGACAGGGGGAGGACAGCCCCAGCATTTT

v_call: TRBV5-1
cdr3_length: 13
j_call: TRBJ1-1
clone_size: .
d_call: .
cdr3_aa: CASRQGSSTEAFF
cdr3_nt: TGCGCCAGCAGGCAGGGGTCGTCCACTGAAGCTTTCTTT

v_call: TRBV19
cdr3_length: 15
j_call: TRBJ2-5
clone_size: .
d_call: TRBD1
cdr3_aa: CASGEPGQGQETQYF
cdr3_nt: TGTGCCAGTGGGGAACCGGGACAGGGACAAGAGACCCAGTACTTC

v_call: TRBV2
cdr3_length: 13
j_call: TRBJ2-5
clone_size: .
d_call: .
cdr3_aa: CASSGDSQETQYF
cdr3_nt: TGTGCCAGCAGTGGTGACTCCCAAGAGACCCAGTACTTC

v_call: TRBV7-8
cdr3_length: 12
j_call: TRBJ2-1
clone_size: .
d_call: TRBD2
cdr3_aa: CASSLGGGEQFF
cdr3_nt: TGTGCCAGCAGCTTAGGGGGGGGTGAGCAGTTCTTC

v_call: TRBV10-3
cdr3_length: 16
j_call: TRBJ1-3
clone_size: .
d_call: .
cdr3_aa: CAISESTGRGRNTIYF
cdr3_nt: TGTGCCATCAGTGAGTCGACCGGGCGAGGGCGAAACACCATATATTTT